This TCR beta chain was captured by sequencing in a study of Graves' ophthalmopathy and Graves' hyperthyroidism. Between the trimmed V and J ends, which lost 5 bases and 7 bases, there was a span of 12 bases. In germline, CDR1 is ENHRY, CDR2 SYGVKD. This CDR3 contains 14 residues. On this clonotype: Its antigen remains unidentified. A read error may be the cause here, since a much bigger clone is one base away.

Using RNA transcripts, the TCR beta CDR3 regions were amplified. First-round RT-PCR used HTBI primers; second-round multiplex PCR followed. Via MiXCR, TCRdb re-called the multiplex PCR reads, giving one row per CDR3 protein. The sample carries over a million distinct CDR3 sequences, 35% to 40% recorded once. Study-level findings and limits: Blood also contained most of the expanded thyroid clonotypes above 0.001 frequency.

The chain recombines TRBV10-3 with TRBJ1-6; D is ambiguous. This clonotype originated in an adult man with Graves' hyperthyroidism. The sequencing input was peripheral blood or thyroid tissue (not recorded which). CDR3 nucleotides: TGTGCCATCAGTTACTCGACTCTGAATTCACCCCTCCACTTT. Amino acid sequence: CAISYSTLNSPLHF.